This T cell receptor (beta chain) comes out of a study of cytomegalovirus exposure and HLA in healthy donors. A multiplex PCR was run with 60 Vbeta primers and 13 Jbeta primers. Data came from immunoSEQ multiplex PCR; TCRdb stores just in-frame clones and leaves some out. The listing contains roughly 69,000 clones. V lost 1 base and J lost 5, with 10 bases in between. The length of the CDR3 is 13 residues. Germline V gives CDR1 GTSNPN, CDR2 SVGIG (reference sequence). This chain connects TRBV30 to TRBJ2-3; D remains unclear. The TCR originated in a young woman in good health and CMV-seronegative. Sequencing was done on a sample of PBMCs. DNA for the CDR3: TGTGCCTGGAGTGGCCTGAGTGGAGATACGCAGTATTTT. It is translated as CAWSGLSGDTQYF.